This T cell receptor beta chain was sequenced in a study of T cell clusters in autoimmune cytopenias. TRB was amplified from about 260 ng of peripheral blood genomic DNA per sample. One tube held mixed TRB-A and TRB-B primer pools for touch-down PCR. TCRdb reprocessed the multiplex PCR reads and reports one entry per CDR3 protein, with no DNA. The repertoire shows around 11,000 distinct CDR3 sequences; the top ten hold approximately 4%. Per germline, CDR1 KGHDR and CDR2 SFDVKD. The CDR3 length is 13 residues. A further study also used this sample, focusing on T cell repertoires in aging, cancer and after chemotherapy. In that study: Donor ages fell into six groups from 30 or younger up to 70 or older. Over several months to years, re-sampled healthy donor repertoires clearly shared clones.

The sample consisted of peripheral blood. The TCR originated in a human donor in good health. This chain links TRBV24-1 with TRBJ2-2; TCRdb lists TRBD1, though no DNA is available to test this call. CDR3 amino acids: CATRRDVSGELFF.